The present TCR beta chain was sequenced within a study of CD8 T cells in ankylosing spondylitis. This clonotype was seen a handful of times. No antigen is known for it. Scientists made TCR beta libraries using quantitative 5'-RACE with molecular barcodes. TCRdb fed the 5' RACE reads into MiXCR, producing one record per CDR3 protein. The sample has roughly 700,000 distinct CDR3 sequences, roughly 20% seen once. Overall study findings and caveats: Reports of some motif variants in reactive arthritis synovial fluid and blood predate this one. With a CD8+ phenotype, disease-linked clones were relatively rare in peripheral blood. Made up of under 10 highly homologous variants, a TCR beta motif appeared characteristic of ankylosing spondylitis blood. Disease-linked clones reportedly concentrated significantly in matched ankylosing spondylitis synovial fluid.

The CDR3 runs 15 residues. Trimming cost V 4 bases and J 1 base; bases outside gene matches: 6. The germline V gene encodes CDR1 MNHEY and CDR2 SVGEGT. The TCR comes from a male donor with ankylosing spondylitis. The sequenced sample was blood, either unsorted or a sorted T cell fraction (not recorded which). The chain joins TRBV6-2 or TRBV6-3 to TRBJ1-1; 7 nucleotides match TRBD1. The CDR3 nucleotides are TGTGCCAGCAGTTCTGCAGGGGGTGGGAACACTGAAGCTTTCTTT. Translation: CASSSAGGGNTEAFF.